This passage covers 5 T cell receptor beta chains from one sample sequenced in a study of blood T cell repertoires in COVID-19. The table came from immunoSEQ multiplex PCR; TCRdb's copy has only in-frame clones and leaves some out. This sample has 150,000 or so clones, with around 86% found just once. Sequencing used peripheral blood. The receptors come from a man younger than 35 with acute or convalescent COVID-19.

The rearrangement uses TRBV2 and TRBJ1-3; TRBD1 matches at 9 bases. The CDR3 extends over 16 amino acids. Per germline, CDR1 SNHLY and CDR2 FYNNEI. The V and J ends lost 5 bases and 5 bases, in that order; junction bases with no gene match: 10. The CDR3 DNA reads as TGTGCCAGCAGTTCGGGAGGGACAGGGAACAGAAACACCATATATTTT. This sequence encodes CASSSGGTGNRNTIYF.

This clone was picked up a small number of times. This chain links TRBV2 with TRBJ2-1, with 11 bases that match TRBD1. The CDR3 is 15 amino acids. In germline, CDR1 is SNHLY, CDR2 FYNNEI. Unmatched junction bases numbered 6, after V lost 6 bases and J lost 5 bases. CDR3 sequence reads: CASRVDRGLDNEQFF. DNA for the CDR3: TGTGCCAGCAGGGTGGACAGGGGGCTAGACAATGAGCAGTTCTTC.

This clone appeared a single time. This chain connects TRBV4-1 to TRBJ2-1, with TRBD2 matching over 15 bases. Germline V lookup: CDR1 MGHRA, CDR2 YSYEKL. The ends lost 1 base at V and 12 bases at J; junction bases unmatched: 7. This CDR3 region has 16 residues. CDR3 residues: CASSQAGTSGGPGQFF. The CDR3 DNA reads as TGCGCCAGCAGCCAAGCCGGGACTAGCGGGGGGCCGGGGCAGTTCTTC.

The J gene is TRBJ2-1, the V gene TRBV5-4; unclear D gene. The germline V gene encodes CDR1 SGHNT and CDR2 YYREEE (reference sequence). The CDR3 length is 14 residues. Trimming shortened V by 0 bases and J by 5 bases, and 9 bases separated the two germline ends. In DNA form, the CDR3 reads TGTGCCAGCAGCTTGGAGGCAGGTCACAATGAGCAGTTCTTC. This codes for CASSLEAGHNEQFF.

This rearrangement joins TRBV4-1 to TRBJ2-2, with 9 bases fitting TRBD1. V dropped 0 bases and J dropped 5; count of bases not matched to a gene: 10. Germline assignment: CDR1 MGHRA and CDR2 YSYEKL. This CDR3 region has 18 residues. CDR3: CASSQERGQGRETGELFF. Written as DNA, the CDR3 is TGCGCCAGCAGCCAAGAAAGAGGACAGGGGAGGGAAACCGGGGAGCTGTTTTTT.